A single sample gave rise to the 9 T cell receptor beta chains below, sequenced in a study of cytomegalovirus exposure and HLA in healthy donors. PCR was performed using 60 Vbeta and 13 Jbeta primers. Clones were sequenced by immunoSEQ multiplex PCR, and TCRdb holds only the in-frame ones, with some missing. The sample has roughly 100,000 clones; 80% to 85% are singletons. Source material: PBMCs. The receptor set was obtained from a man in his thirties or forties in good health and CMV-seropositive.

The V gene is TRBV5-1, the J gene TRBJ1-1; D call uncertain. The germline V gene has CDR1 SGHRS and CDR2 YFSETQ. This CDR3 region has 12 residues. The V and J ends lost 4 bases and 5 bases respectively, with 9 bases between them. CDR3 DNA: TGCGCCAGCAGCCTAGGTCATACTGAAGCTTTCTTT. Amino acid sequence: CASSLGHTEAFF.

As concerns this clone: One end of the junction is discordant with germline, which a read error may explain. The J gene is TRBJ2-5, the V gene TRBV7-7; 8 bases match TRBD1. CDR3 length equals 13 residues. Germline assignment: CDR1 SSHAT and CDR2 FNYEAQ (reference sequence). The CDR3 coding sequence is TGTGCTAGCAGCGCAGGGGGCTCGGAGACCCAGTACTTC. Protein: CASSAGGSETQYF. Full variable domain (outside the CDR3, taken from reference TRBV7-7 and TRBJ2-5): GAGVSQSPRYKVTKRGQDVTLRCDPISSHATLYWYQQALGQGPEFLTYFNYEAQPDKSGLPSDRFSAERPEGSISTLTIQRTEQRDSAMYRCASSAGGSETQYFGPGTRLLVL.

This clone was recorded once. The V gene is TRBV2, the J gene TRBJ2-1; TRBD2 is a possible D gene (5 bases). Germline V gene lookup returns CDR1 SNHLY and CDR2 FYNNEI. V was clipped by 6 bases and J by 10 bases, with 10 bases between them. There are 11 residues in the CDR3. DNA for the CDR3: TGTGCCAGCAGCGGACTCGGGGAGCAGTTCTTC. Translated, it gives CASSGLGEQFF.

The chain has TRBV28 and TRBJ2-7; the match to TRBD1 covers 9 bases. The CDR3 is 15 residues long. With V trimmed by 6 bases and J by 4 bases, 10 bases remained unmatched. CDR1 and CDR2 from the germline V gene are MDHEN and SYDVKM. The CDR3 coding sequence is TGTGCCAGCAGAGGAACATGGACAGGGGAATACGAGCAGTACTTC. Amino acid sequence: CASRGTWTGEYEQYF.

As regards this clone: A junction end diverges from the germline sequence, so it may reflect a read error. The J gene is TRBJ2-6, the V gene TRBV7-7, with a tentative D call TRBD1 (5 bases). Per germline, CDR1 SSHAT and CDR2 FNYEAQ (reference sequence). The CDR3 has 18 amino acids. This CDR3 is CASSLSPIGAPGANVLTF. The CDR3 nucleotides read TGTGCTAGCAGCTTATCGCCAATAGGGGCACCTGGGGCCAACGTCCTGACTTTC.

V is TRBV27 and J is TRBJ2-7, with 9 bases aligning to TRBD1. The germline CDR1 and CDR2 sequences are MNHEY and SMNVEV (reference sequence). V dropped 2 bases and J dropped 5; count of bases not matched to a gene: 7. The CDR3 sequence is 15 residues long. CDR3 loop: CASSLTDRGYHEQYF. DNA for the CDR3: TGTGCCAGCAGTTTAACTGACAGGGGGTACCACGAGCAGTACTTC.

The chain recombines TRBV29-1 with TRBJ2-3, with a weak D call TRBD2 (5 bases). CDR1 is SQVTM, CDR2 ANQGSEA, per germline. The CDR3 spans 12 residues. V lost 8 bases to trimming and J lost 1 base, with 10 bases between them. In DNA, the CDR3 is TGCAGCTCTACCGGGGGCACAGATACGCAGTATTTT. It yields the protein CSSTGGTDTQYF.

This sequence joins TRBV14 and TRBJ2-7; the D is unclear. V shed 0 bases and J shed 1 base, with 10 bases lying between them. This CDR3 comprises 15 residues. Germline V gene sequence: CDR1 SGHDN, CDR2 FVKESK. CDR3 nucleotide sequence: TGTGCCAGCAGCCAAGATGCAGGTTGGTCCTACGAGCAGTACTTC. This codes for CASSQDAGWSYEQYF.

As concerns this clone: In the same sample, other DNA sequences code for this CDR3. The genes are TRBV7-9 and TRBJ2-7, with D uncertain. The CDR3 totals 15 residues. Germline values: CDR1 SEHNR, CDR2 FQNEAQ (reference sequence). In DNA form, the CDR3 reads TGTCCAAGCAGCTTAGGCGGCAGCCGCCTCTACGAGCAGTACTTC. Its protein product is CPSSLGGSRLYEQYF.